The next 18 T cell receptor beta chains were all read from a single sample in a study of graft-versus-host responses after intestinal transplantation. Clones were sequenced by immunoSEQ multiplex PCR, and TCRdb holds only the in-frame ones, with some missing. The sample lists some 70,000 clones, roughly 92% occurring once. This specimen was bone marrow, taken 734 days after intestinal transplantation. These receptor sequences come from a human patient who received an intestinal transplant, so some T cells may come from the graft donor.

J is TRBJ1-2 and V is TRBV5-1; the match to TRBD1 covers 10 bases. The CDR3 length is 15 residues. Germline-derived CDR1 and CDR2 are SGHRS and YFSETQ. The V segment lost 2 bases and the J segment 7 bases; nucleotides outside the gene matches: 8. The CDR3 coding sequence is TGCGCCAGCAGCTTTCAAGGACAGGGGGTCGGTGGCTACACCTTC. It is translated as CASSFQGQGVGGYTF.

The chain joins TRBV25-1 to TRBJ2-5, with unresolved D. The CDR3 consists of 12 residues. Looked up from germline, CDR1 is MGHDK and CDR2 is SYGVNS. The V and J ends lost 5 bases and 5 bases respectively, with 9 bases between them. CDR3 sequence: CASSLIGETQYF. Written as DNA, the CDR3 is TGTGCCAGCAGTTTGATAGGGGAGACCCAGTACTTC.

The J gene is TRBJ2-3, the V gene TRBV5-4; a weak D match, TRBD2 (5 bases). V was pared by 4 bases and J by 0 bases, with 12 bases between. This CDR3 comprises 15 residues. CDR1 and CDR2 from the germline V gene are SGHNT and YYREEE (reference sequence). The CDR3 DNA reads as TGTGCCAGCAGCATGTCTAGCCGAAGCACAGATACGCAGTATTTT. Translating gives CASSMSSRSTDTQYF.

The chain links TRBV6-1 to TRBJ2-1, with TRBD2 matching over 13 bases. Germline values: CDR1 MNHNS, CDR2 SASEGT. The junction had 9 bases not matched to a gene; V was cut back by 8 bases and J by 8 bases. The CDR3 is 15 residues long. As DNA, the CDR3 is TGTGCCAGCGGAAGGACTAGCGGGGGTGGGCATGAGCAGTTCTTC. This translates into CASGRTSGGGHEQFF.

V and J are TRBV25-1 and TRBJ2-2; D ambiguous. Germline V CDR1 and CDR2: MGHDK, SYGVNS. The CDR3 is 14 residues long. Trimming removed 4 bases at V and 6 bases at J, with 12 bases between. The CDR3 here is CASSAIQLPGELFF. For the CDR3, the DNA is TGTGCCAGCAGTGCGATTCAACTACCCGGGGAGCTGTTTTTT.

Here the CDR3 reads CASSALGGQGARETQYF. The CDR3 bases are TGTGCCAGCAGCGCCCTGGGGGGACAGGGGGCGCGGGAGACCCAGTACTTC. The rearrangement joins TRBV9 to TRBJ2-5; TRBD1 aligns across 12 bases. The V gene's germline CDR1 is SGDLS and CDR2 YYNGEE. The CDR3 runs to 17 residues. The ends lost 3 bases at V and 5 bases at J; junction bases unmatched: 11. Looking up the rest from reference TRBV9 and TRBJ2-5 gives the full variable domain: DSGVTQTPKHLITATGQRVTLRCSPRSGDLSVYWYQQSLDQGLQFLIQYYNGEERAKGNILERFSAQQFPDLHSELNLSSLELGDSALYFCASSALGGQGARETQYFGPGTRLLVL.

This chain uses TRBV19 with TRBJ2-7; 7 nucleotides agree with TRBD2. V shed 3 bases, J shed 2 bases, and the junction held 7 bases outside the gene matches. Germline V gene lookup returns CDR1 LNHDA and CDR2 SQIVND (reference sequence). This CDR3 spans 15 amino acids. Written as DNA, the CDR3 is TGTGCCAGTAGTATCGTCTTAGCGGGCCCCTACGAGCAGTACTTC. This gives the protein CASSIVLAGPYEQYF.

This chain links TRBV15 with TRBJ2-3, with 8 bases identical to TRBD2. Germline CDR1 reads LNHNV; CDR2 reads YYDKDF (reference sequence). V gave up 2 bases and J gave up 3 bases; unmatched junction bases: 7. The CDR3 extends over 16 amino acids. DNA for the CDR3: TGTGCCACCAGCAGACGAGCGGGAGCGGGGACAGATACGCAGTATTTT. Its translation is CATSRRAGAGTDTQYF.

The chain links TRBV7-3 to TRBJ2-1, with TRBD2 matching over 8 bases. The V gene end was trimmed by 5 bases and the J gene end by 7 bases; junction bases not matched to a gene: 13. There are 16 residues in the CDR3. Germline assignment: CDR1 SGHTA and CDR2 FQGTGA. The CDR3 protein is CASSQAEVAGYNEQFF. The CDR3 bases are TGTGCCAGCAGCCAGGCGGAGGTAGCGGGGTATAATGAGCAGTTCTTC.

The gene calls are TRBV25-1 and TRBJ2-3; 11 bases line up with TRBD1. The V and J ends lost 6 bases and 8 bases, in that order; junction bases with no gene match: 13. The CDR3 consists of 16 residues. The germline gives CDR1 MGHDK, CDR2 SYGVNS. CDR3 nucleotide sequence: TGTGCCAGCAGCCACTTCCCGGGACAGGGGGTGCGTACGCAGTATTTT. It specifies CASSHFPGQGVRTQYF. Full variable domain (remainder filled in from reference TRBV25-1 and TRBJ2-3): EADIYQTPRYLVIGTGKKITLECSQTMGHDKMYWYQQDPGMELHLIHYSYGVNSTEKGDLSSESTVSRIRTEHFPLTLESARPSHTSQYLCASSHFPGQGVRTQYFGPGTRLTVL.

This clone has a single count. The genes are TRBV5-1 and TRBJ1-1; D is unresolved. In germline, CDR1 is SGHRS, CDR2 YFSETQ. The CDR3 is made up of 15 amino acids. Trimming pared 2 bases from V and 1 base from J, leaving 12 bases between. The CDR3 reads CASSFGSETNTEAFF. The DNA of the CDR3 is TGCGCCAGCAGCTTTGGTTCCGAGACGAACACTGAAGCTTTCTTT.

This clone was seen a few times. V gene TRBV25-1 combines with J gene TRBJ2-7; the D is unclear. This CDR3 is 11 amino acids long. V gave up 7 bases and J gave up 4 bases, with 8 bases separating them. CDR1 MGHDK and CDR2 SYGVNS come from the germline V gene. For the CDR3, the DNA is TGTGCCAGCACCGGGTGGTACGAGCAGTACTTC. This gives the protein CASTGWYEQYF.

The chain's CDR3 is CASSLANRGEQYF. The CDR3 DNA is TGTGCCAGCAGCTTAGCGAACCGGGGCGAGCAGTACTTC. This chain connects TRBV7-9 to TRBJ2-7; D possibly corresponds to TRBD2 (5 bases). Trimming took off 0 bases at V and 6 bases at J, with 9 bases between the two ends. This CDR3 comprises 13 residues. CDR1 and CDR2 from the germline V gene are SEHNR and FQNEAQ (reference sequence).

The V gene is TRBV28, the J gene TRBJ1-3; D unclear. V lost 7 bases and J 4 bases, leaving 17 bases between the germline ends. The CDR3 contains 15 residues. Germline V gene sequence: CDR1 MDHEN, CDR2 SYDVKM. CDR3 DNA: TGTGCCAGCACCGAAAACGGAGGAATGGGAAACACCATATATTTT. Amino acids: CASTENGGMGNTIYF. Combining the CDR3 with reference TRBV28 and TRBJ1-3 gives the whole variable domain DVKVTQSSRYLVKRTGEKVFLECVQDMDHENMFWYRQDPGLGLRLIYFSYDVKMKEKGDIPEGYSVSREKKERFSLILESASTNQTSMYLCASTENGGMGNTIYFGEGSWLTVV.

This rearrangement joins TRBV28 to TRBJ1-3, with a weak D call TRBD1 (6 bases). The CDR3 has 16 amino acids. Germline CDR1 reads MDHEN; CDR2 reads SYDVKM. Trimming shortened V by 5 bases and J by 2 bases, and 16 bases separated the two germline ends. This CDR3 reads CASSERKGVAGNTIYF. As DNA, the CDR3 is TGTGCCAGCAGTGAACGTAAGGGGGTAGCTGGAAACACCATATATTTT.

The V call is TRBV29-1, the J call TRBJ2-7, with D perhaps TRBD2 (6 bases). The V gene's germline CDR1 is SQVTM and CDR2 ANQGSEA. V lost 5 bases and J 3 bases, leaving 11 bases between the germline ends. The CDR3 runs 12 residues. The CDR3 region has the DNA TGCAGCGTTCAAGGGACTTACTACGAGCAGTACTTC. This translates into CSVQGTYYEQYF.

This rearrangement joins TRBV11-2 to TRBJ2-1; no clear D gene. Germline CDR1 and CDR2: SGHAT and FQNNGV. V shed 0 bases and J shed 5 bases, with 14 bases lying between them. The CDR3 consists of 16 residues. The CDR3 sequence is CASSLEPPRVNNEQFF. The CDR3 DNA sequence: TGTGCCAGCAGCTTAGAACCCCCCAGAGTAAACAATGAGCAGTTCTTC.

The chain joins TRBV29-1 to TRBJ2-3; D might be TRBD1 or TRBD2, each matching 5 bases. The germline V gene encodes CDR1 SQVTM and CDR2 ANQGSEA. CDR3 length equals 14 residues. V was trimmed by 1 base and J by 4 bases, leaving 12 bases between them. The CDR3, as DNA: TGCAGCGTTGAAGGAGGGCAGGGTGCAGATACGCAGTATTTT. It translates to CSVEGGQGADTQYF.